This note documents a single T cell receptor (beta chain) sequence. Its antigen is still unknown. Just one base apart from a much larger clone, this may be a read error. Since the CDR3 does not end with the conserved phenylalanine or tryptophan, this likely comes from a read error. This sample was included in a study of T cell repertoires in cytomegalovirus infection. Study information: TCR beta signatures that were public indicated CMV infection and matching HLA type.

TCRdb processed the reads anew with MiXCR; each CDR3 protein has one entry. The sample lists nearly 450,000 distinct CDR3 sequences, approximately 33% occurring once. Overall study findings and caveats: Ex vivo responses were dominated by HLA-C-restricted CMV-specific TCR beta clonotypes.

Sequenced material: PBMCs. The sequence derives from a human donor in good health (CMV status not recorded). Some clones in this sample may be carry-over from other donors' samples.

CDR3 in amino acids: CASSQGTGYEQYL. Here the CDR3 DNA reads TGCGCCAGCAGCCAAGGGACAGGGTACGAGCAGTACTTA. The chain carries TRBV4-3 and TRBJ2-7, with 8 positions matching TRBD1. Germline V lookup: CDR1 LGHNA, CDR2 YSLEER. This CDR3 region has 13 residues. The junction had 0 bases not matched to a gene; V was cut back by 1 base and J by 4 bases.